The clone carrying this T cell receptor beta chain has only a few counts. The antigen is undetermined. The V and J ends lost 5 bases and 0 bases respectively, with 13 bases between them. Germline assignment: CDR1 SGHVS and CDR2 FQNEAQ. This CDR3 spans 15 amino acids. Stated treatment: roughly 10-day PBMC culture with coronavirus spike peptide pools or control peptides (ViraFEST assay). The data belong to a study of vaccination and CD4 T cells after COVID-19. In the study overall: Of the convalescent patients, who were SARS-CoV-2 positive by nasal swab PCR, about 10 had mild and one severe disease. Sampling after COVID took place at a median of about 98 days (range 35 to 161) following diagnosis. Findings and limits, study-wide: Within convalescent individuals, 304 out of 307 vaccine-specific clones proved to be spike mono-reactive.

Sequence data for DNA of cultured CD4+ T cells were generated by the Oncomine TCR Beta short-read assay. Each CDR3 protein gets one entry after TCRdb re-called the PCR reads with MiXCR. Here the sample spans about 12,000 distinct CDR3 sequences, 35% to 55% being singletons. This TCR was sampled from a human donor who had recovered from COVID-19. The sample was CD4+ T cells from blood, cultured in vitro. This chain uses TRBV7-8 with TRBJ1-1; weak D call: TRBD1 (5 bases). CDR3 DNA: TGTGCCAGCAGCCCGATGGGCAGGGTGAACACTGAAGCTTTCTTT. This sequence encodes CASSPMGRVNTEAFF.